This entry lists 23 T cell receptor beta chains sequenced from one sample in a study of preoperative IRX-2 immunotherapy in early breast cancer. As to treatment: preoperative locoregional IRX-2 cytokine immunotherapy. TCRdb's copy holds only in-frame clones and misses some; the assay was immunoSEQ multiplex PCR. The repertoire holds about 32,000 clones, with less than 90% as singletons. The source material was lymph node tissue, sampled from a patient treated with IRX-2 immunotherapy. The receptors shown here come from a human donor with breast cancer.

The chain combines TRBV11-3 with TRBJ2-1, with a possible D match to TRBD2 (5 bases). CDR3 length: 14 amino acids. V lost 3 bases, J lost 4 bases, and 10 bases lay in between. The germline CDR1 and CDR2 sequences are SGHNT and YENEEA. CDR3: CASSLGDKYNEQFF. As DNA, the CDR3 is TGTGCCAGCAGCTTGGGAGACAAATACAATGAGCAGTTCTTC.

The chain uses TRBV28 and TRBJ1-1; TRBD1 matches 7 bases. J gave up 4 bases and V 7 bases, and 12 bases lay outside the gene matches. The CDR3 runs 15 residues. Germline assignment: CDR1 MDHEN and CDR2 SYDVKM. The CDR3 nucleotides are TGTGCCAGCACCCAGGCCCCCCCAGGGGGCACTGAAGCTTTCTTT. The encoded protein is CASTQAPPGGTEAFF.

This clone was recorded a few times. This sequence joins TRBV6-8 and TRBJ1-4; D possibly corresponds to TRBD1 (6 bases). Germline loops: CDR1 MNHGY, CDR2 SAAAGT. V was shortened by 2 bases and J by 7 bases, with 17 bases between the two germline ends. The CDR3 runs 16 residues. The DNA for the CDR3 is TGTGCCAGCAGTTACCCGATCGGGGGCGCCGGTGAAAAACTGTTTTTT. Translation: CASSYPIGGAGEKLFF.

The chain has TRBV6-8 and TRBJ2-7; 9 bases are shared with TRBD1. The J segment lost 2 bases and the V segment lost 10 bases, leaving 6 bases of the junction unmatched. The CDR3 sequence is 13 residues long. Germline CDR1 reads MNHGY; CDR2 reads SAAAGT. The CDR3 nucleotides are TGTGCCACCAAAGGACAGGGGACCTACGAGCAGTACTTC. This encodes CATKGQGTYEQYF.

This chain uses TRBV10-2 with TRBJ1-2, with D uncertain. The CDR3 is made up of 15 amino acids. CDR1 WSHSY and CDR2 SAAADI come from the germline V gene. With 5 bases removed from V and 5 bases from J, the gap between germline ends came to 18 bases. The CDR3: CASSRMDGAPYGYTF. As DNA, the CDR3 is TGCGCCAGCAGTCGAATGGACGGCGCCCCTTATGGCTACACCTTC.

This chain uses TRBV10-3 with TRBJ2-5, with 10 positions matching TRBD1. From germline, CDR1 is ENHRY and CDR2 SYGVKD. This CDR3 is 16 amino acids long. With 0 bases clipped from V and 5 bases from J, the junction kept 6 bases outside the gene matches. For the CDR3, the DNA is TGTGCCATCAGTGAGTCACCGGGACAGGGGACGGAGACCCAGTACTTC. It yields the protein CAISESPGQGTETQYF.

The gene calls are TRBV19 and TRBJ2-7, with 9 positions matching TRBD1. CDR1 is LNHDA and CDR2 is SQIVND in the germline V gene (reference sequence). CDR3 length: 16 residues. V trimming: 5 bases; J trimming: 2 bases; junction bases outside the gene matches: 10. CDR3 amino acids: CASSALRTGVAYEQYF. Written as DNA, the CDR3 is TGTGCCAGTAGTGCCCTAAGGACAGGGGTCGCCTACGAGCAGTACTTC.

V is TRBV11-3 and J is TRBJ1-3; D unresolved. This CDR3 is built from 14 residues. Germline assignment: CDR1 SGHNT and CDR2 YENEEA. V was clipped by 5 bases and J by 2 bases, with 10 bases between them. The DNA of the CDR3 is TGTGCCAGCAGCGACCCACGTACTGGAAACACCATATATTTT. The encoded protein is CASSDPRTGNTIYF.

In DNA, the CDR3 is TGTGCCAGCAAACGGACAGGGGAATCCTACGAGCAGTACTTC. Its translation is CASKRTGESYEQYF. This sequence joins TRBV14 and TRBJ2-7; TRBD1 aligns across 9 bases. CDR1 is SGHDN, CDR2 FVKESK, per germline. The CDR3 consists of 14 residues. Trimming took 7 bases from V and 1 from J; bases not matched to a gene: 5.

The J gene is TRBJ2-2, the V gene TRBV6-8; D call uncertain. There are 13 residues in the CDR3. Between the trimmed V and J ends, which lost 2 bases and 0 bases, there was a span of 1 base. Germline assignment: CDR1 MNHGY and CDR2 SAAAGT. The CDR3 spells CASSYPNTGELFF. The CDR3, as DNA: TGTGCCAGCAGTTACCCGAACACCGGGGAGCTGTTTTTT.

J is TRBJ2-3 and V is TRBV15; D unresolved. This CDR3 comprises 16 residues. V lost 0 bases to trimming and J lost 0 bases, with 10 bases between them. CDR1 and CDR2 (germline): LNHNV, YYDKDF (reference sequence). The CDR3 bases are TGTGCCACCAGCAGAGAGGGCGCAGCTAGCACAGATACGCAGTATTTT. Its translation is CATSREGAASTDTQYF.

The table lists this clone with a few counts. The genes are TRBV19 and TRBJ1-1; D is unresolved. The germline gives CDR1 LNHDA, CDR2 SQIVND (reference sequence). V was trimmed by 2 bases and J by 10 bases, leaving 14 bases between them. The CDR3 has 13 residues. The CDR3 DNA is TGTGCCAGTAGTATAAACGGGCCGGAGACAGCTTTCTTT. This codes for CASSINGPETAFF.

This chain links TRBV19 with TRBJ2-7, with D possibly matching TRBD1 (6 bases). V lost 5 bases, J lost 0 bases, and 8 bases lay in between. Germline CDR1 LNHDA, CDR2 SQIVND (reference sequence). The CDR3 sequence is 13 residues long. CDR3 DNA sequence: TGTGCCAGTAGTGGGGGCCGCTCCTACGAGCAGTACTTC. It yields the protein CASSGGRSYEQYF.

This clone has just one count. The rearrangement joins TRBV28 to TRBJ1-1; D gene unclear. CDR3 length: 14 residues. Germline V gives CDR1 MDHEN, CDR2 SYDVKM. V lost 7 bases and J lost 1, with 13 bases in between. As DNA, the CDR3 is TGTGCCAGCATAGGTACTCCAAAGAACACTGAAGCTTTCTTT. Protein: CASIGTPKNTEAFF.

CDR3 nucleotides: TGCGCCAGCGTAAGTGTCAGGGAGGGCGTTATTGAAAAACTGTTTTTT. This sequence encodes CASVSVREGVIEKLFF. The rearrangement uses TRBV10-2 and TRBJ1-4; D might be TRBD1 (5 bases). Germline V gene lookup returns CDR1 WSHSY and CDR2 SAAADI. V was cut by 8 bases and J by 7 bases, with 23 bases left in between. The length of the CDR3 is 16 residues.

This sequence joins TRBV6-8 and TRBJ1-4; weak D call: TRBD1 (5 bases). In germline, CDR1 is MNHGY, CDR2 SAAAGT. V was trimmed by 6 bases and J by 6 bases, leaving 11 bases between them. CDR3 length: 13 residues. The CDR3 sequence is CASSPGFHEKLFF. CDR3 DNA: TGTGCCAGCAGCCCAGGGTTCCATGAAAAACTGTTTTTT.

CDR3 residues: CAWSVRRVAGNTIYF. The CDR3 DNA follows: TGTGCCTGGAGTGTACGACGGGTAGCCGGAAACACCATATATTTT. The chain links TRBV30 to TRBJ1-3; D is undetermined. Germline V CDR1 and CDR2: GTSNPN, SVGIG (reference sequence). The V end was cut by 0 bases, the J end by 4 bases, with 13 bases between. CDR3 length: 15 residues.

V and J are TRBV28 and TRBJ1-2, with 9 bases identical to TRBD1. The CDR3 runs to 14 residues. With V trimmed by 5 bases and J by 7 bases, 8 bases remained unmatched. The germline CDR1 and CDR2 sequences are MDHEN and SYDVKM. CDR3: CASSPGGQGFGYTF. CDR3 coding DNA: TGTGCCAGCAGTCCGGGGGGACAGGGTTTTGGCTACACCTTC.

The CDR3 region is CSVAFRLAREYEQYF. The CDR3 DNA reads TGCAGCGTTGCATTCCGCCTAGCCCGGGAGTACGAGCAGTACTTC. The V gene is TRBV29-1, the J gene TRBJ2-7; TRBD2 might be the D (6 bases). Germline assignment: CDR1 SQVTM and CDR2 ANQGSEA. The CDR3 runs to 15 residues. The V gene lost 4 bases and the J gene lost 4 bases, with 20 bases spanning the gap.

The chain recombines TRBV30 with TRBJ2-1, with 9 bases that match TRBD1. V gave up 2 bases and J gave up 7 bases; unmatched junction bases: 6. Germline loops: CDR1 GTSNPN, CDR2 SVGIG (reference sequence). This CDR3 is built from 14 residues. CDR3 sequence (DNA): TGTGCCTGGAGTTCCGGGACAGGGACTAATGAGCAGTTCTTC. It specifies CAWSSGTGTNEQFF. Looking up the rest from reference TRBV30 and TRBJ2-1 gives the full variable domain: SQTIHQWPATLVQPVGSPLSLECTVEGTSNPNLYWYRQAAGRGLQLLFYSVGIGQISSEVPQNLSASRPQDRQFILSSKKLLLSDSGFYLCAWSSGTGTNEQFFGPGTRLTVL.

This chain links TRBV6-1 with TRBJ2-3; D uncertain. The CDR3 runs 16 residues. V was trimmed by 1 base and J by 0 bases, leaving 11 bases between them. Germline V CDR1 and CDR2: MNHNS, SASEGT. The CDR3 loop is CASSEEDDASTDTQYF. DNA for the CDR3: TGTGCCAGCAGTGAAGAGGATGACGCCAGCACAGATACGCAGTATTTT.

The rearrangement uses TRBV19 and TRBJ1-1; D gene uncertain. The CDR3 covers 12 residues. V was clipped by 10 bases and J by 1 base, with 10 bases between them. Germline loops: CDR1 LNHDA, CDR2 SQIVND (reference sequence). The CDR3 nucleotides are TGTGCCACCCGCCGTTGGAACACTGAAGCTTTCTTT. Its protein product is CATRRWNTEAFF.

The genes are TRBV29-1 and TRBJ2-5, with D perhaps matching TRBD2 (5 bases). Trimming took 4 bases from V and 4 from J, leaving 10 bases between them. The CDR3 covers 12 residues. Germline V gives CDR1 SQVTM, CDR2 ANQGSEA. In DNA form, the CDR3 reads TGCAGCGTTGCCGGAGCGGTAGAGACCCAGTACTTC. Amino acid sequence: CSVAGAVETQYF.